This record looks at one T cell receptor (beta chain) sequence and its context. Its antigen remains undetermined. Base-call qualities are not available, and no considerably larger clone is one nucleotide away. Trimming accounts for 1 base at V and 7 bases at J, while the number of junction bases matched to no gene is 3. Spanning cysteine to phenylalanine, the CDR3 consists of 14 amino acids. CDR3 DNA only is kept here, 42 bases in frame from base 1. The CDR1 and CDR2 encoded by the germline V gene (reference sequence) are GTSNPN and SVGIG. The sample comes from a study of cytomegalovirus exposure and HLA in healthy donors listed by TCRdb under 2017. About the study as a whole: In an earlier analysis of some 550 of the donors, 276 Gb of sequence data and 90 million to 120 million unique TCR beta sequences from 150 million to 200 million T cells were reported. An early release that covered several hundred HLA-typed donors contained about 300 gigabases of sequencing data and some 87 million unique TCR sequences. Among the roughly 410 genotyped donors, about 83% belonged to the genetic ancestry cluster associated with self-reported Caucasian donors. The study aimed to test whether signatures of past pathogen exposure could be identified by cataloging public T cell receptors. Using immunosequencing, the study profiled T cell repertoires from some 670 subjects and related those repertoires to cytomegalovirus serostatus. A separate validation cohort of more than 100 different subjects was used in addition to the roughly 720-subject first cohort. To predict cytomegalovirus infection status, the study brought together high-throughput TCR immunosequencing, statistical association of individual TCRs with disease status, and machine learning. A later analysis re-analyzed previously published TCR beta repertoires from about 600 donors and added high-resolution HLA genotyping to study TCR occurrence patterns. In the later analysis, no new phenotypic data were used to find candidate immune exposures; instead, reliance was placed on TCR beta sequences and their occurrence across donors. An earlier analysis of 587 of the donors used high-throughput TCR beta sequencing to judge whether each TCR beta V gene segment behaved as functional or pseudogenic. Donor age, sex, ethnicity and CMV serostatus were collected together with the repertoire data. Genome-wide SNP genotypes for about 60% of the roughly 700 donors were used in a later genetic analysis, which treated that subset as a discovery cohort. All discovery cohort repertoires had been generated using a single sequencing platform. Both class I and class II loci were covered by HLA typing, at four-digit resolution. Typing coverage differed by locus: A, B, C, DRB1 and DQB1 were typed in roughly 620-640 donors, DQA1 in 522, DPA1 in some 600, and DPB1 in 472. Roughly five DR-DQ haplotypes were treated as single units for association and clustering because of strong linkage in the cohort. Among a few hundred genotyped donors of the cohort, an average of around 240,000 unique TCR beta nucleotide sequences were sequenced per donor, roughly 20% of them non-productive. Broader findings and caveats from the paper: The authors suggested that the approach could potentially be generalized to other disease states and immunological phenotypes. Sequencing depth was assumed to be roughly uniform across donors in the presence/absence analyses, though that assumption may not hold. Most TCR sequences were observed very rarely across donors, whereas some public TCRs were present in many individuals. In a later analysis, HLA-associated TCR beta chains showed more clonal expansion and lower generation probabilities than non-associated chains that were equally common. Only TCR beta chains were sequenced in this cohort, and the absence of alpha or paired-chain data limited detectable features. A group of highly shared sequence variants was considered likely to be a technical artifact of the sequencing pipeline. Several of the top co-occurrence clusters appeared to be linked to parvovirus B19, influenza, CMV and Epstein-Barr virus, according to a later analysis. In the study, roughly 160 TCR beta chains were listed as associated with cytomegalovirus. According to a later genetic analysis, donors in an Asian-associated ancestry cluster had fewer N-insertions in productive TCRs than the approximately 670-donor mean. Some IMGT-functional V segments, including TRBV6-2 and TRBV6-3, could not be distinguished by the 87-base-pair reads and were therefore excluded. The classifier was reported to diagnose cytomegalovirus status with high specificity and sensitivity in both the original cohort and the validation cohort. Over 15 rarely observed V segments, including chromosome 9 orphons, were excluded from the earlier analysis of approximately 500 of the donors because counts were too low. The only immune exposure information available for the cohort was CMV serostatus. In a later analysis, the rate of TCR association differed among HLA loci, with DRB1 alleles having the most associated TCRs and HLA-C alleles having the fewest. In an earlier analysis of 587 of the donors, most TCR beta V segments appeared in productive rearrangements about 87% or about 30% of the time, broadly matching IMGT annotations. In a later analysis, most CMV-associated TCR beta chains were found to appear HLA-restricted, with HLA associations seemingly driven largely by CMV exposure. A further reported finding was that TCR beta sequences accurately predicted the HLA-A and HLA-B alleles for most subjects in the first cohort. Because HLA typing was unavailable for some donors at each locus, only the typed subset was used in association tests. A later genetic analysis associated a missense DCLRE1C variant with V-gene and J-gene trimming of TCR beta chains, and an independent cohort replicated the association. In a later analysis, 15,000 to 20,000 TCR beta sequences were associated with specific HLA alleles at a false discovery rate of 0.05. In vitro tests confirmed that a few of the cytomegalovirus-associated TCR beta chains recognize cytomegalovirus antigens. Linkage disequilibrium might explain the correlated functional status among segregating V segments, but an unknown experimental factor could not be ruled out. When HLA alleles, especially DR and DQ, strongly co-occurred, attributing TCR associations to individual alleles was difficult.

The cohort consisted of 600 to 700 healthy bone marrow donors. At the time of sampling, every cohort member was nominally healthy, though immune exposures that went unrecorded were likely present. The donor was CMV seronegative and was included in the group of a few hundred seronegative cohort members. Every donor gave a peripheral blood sample, and the peripheral blood mononuclear cells from that sample were used for TCR beta sequencing. The Qiagen DNeasy Blood Extraction Kit was used to extract genomic DNA from the blood cell samples. The library came from the immunoSEQ multiplex PCR assay. For the multiplex PCR, a mixture combining 60 forward primers for TCR Vbeta segments and 13 reverse primers for TCR Jbeta segments was used. A multiplex PCR assay on genomic DNA amplified the CDR3 region of rearranged TCR beta genes. On the Illumina HiSeq System, the amplified TCR beta libraries were sequenced as 87-base-pair reads. In the paper's pipeline: In a later analysis, 70 million to 95 million unique TCR beta chains were counted across the 690 or so repertoires, and around 11 million of these chains were shared by at least two donors. Raw reads were error-corrected and collapsed into unique sequences by a nearest-neighbor algorithm in which closely related sequences were merged to remove PCR and sequencing errors. To assign V, D and J gene segments, CDR3 sequences were aligned to IMGT reference sequences. For a sequence to be retained, a match of at least six nucleotides was required to both a V gene segment and a J gene segment. Rearrangements were classified as productive when the CDR3 lacked stop codons and remained in frame with V and J, and all other rearrangements were classified as non-productive. CDR3 was defined by IMGT convention, running from the second conserved V-encoded cysteine to the conserved J-encoded phenylalanine. Sequences without an unambiguous match to a single V gene segment were excluded from the earlier analysis of about 600 of the donors. In an earlier analysis of 500 to 750 of the donors, V segments were called functional above 56.7% productive rearrangements and were called segregating when the between-donor standard deviation exceeded 5%. A statistical classification framework was built to diagnose cytomegalovirus status from the catalog of TCR beta chain sequences. In a later analysis, TCR nucleotide sequences were compared against IMGT/GENE-DB human TR gene sequences so that V and J genes could be assigned. The TCRdist pipeline was used in a later analysis to assign CDR3 sequences and most-parsimonious VDJ recombination scenarios. In a later analysis, each TCR beta chain was defined by its CDR3 amino acid sequence together with its V-gene family, and reads without a unique V-gene family were excluded. To address suspected cross-contamination and a sequencing artifact, a later analysis removed a few hundred highly shared, low-generation-probability nucleotide sequences. For each public chain, a later analysis derived a clonal expansion index from normalized ranks of inferred template counts within each repertoire. In a later analysis, generation probabilities were computed using a VDJ recombination model fitted to out-of-frame rearrangements, and the results were checked against IGoR. In a later analysis, hypergeometric tests were used to score TCR-TCR, TCR-HLA and TCR-CMV co-occurrence, with a repertoire-size bias correction applied to TCR pairs. A later analysis estimated false discovery rates by permuting HLA or CMV assignments 20 times. In a later analysis, co-occurring TCRs were grouped using DBSCAN, with TCRdist sequence similarity added in when clustering inside HLA-allele-positive subsets. For co-occurrence clustering, repertoires with fewer than 30,000 or more than 120,000 public chains were excluded, along with about five repertoires with anomalous nucleotide sharing. Held by TCRdb, this immuneACCESS table contains in-frame sequences only and omits some clones. Under half of the omission traces to an unresolved V gene where checked; the cause of the rest is unknown. V, J and clone size are taken as reported in that table, and D and trimming were inferred from the DNA itself. This sample is represented by about 130,000 clones; under 85% of them were singletons. Of the sample, over 1.5% falls within the top ten clones.

The chain is encoded by TRBV30 joined to TRBJ1-5; 11 central bases correspond to TRBD1. The source material was PBMCs. This clonotype was obtained from a boy aged 5-17 years in good health and CMV-seronegative. CDR3 protein: CAWSAGQGDQPQHF. The nucleotide sequence is given as TGTGCCTGGAGTGCGGGACAGGGGGACCAGCCCCAGCATTTT. The full variable domain, completed from the reference TRBV30 and TRBJ1-5 proteins outside the CDR3, reads SQTIHQWPATLVQPVGSPLSLECTVEGTSNPNLYWYRQAAGRGLQLLFYSVGIGQISSEVPQNLSASRPQDRQFILSSKKLLLSDSGFYLCAWSAGQGDQPQHFGDGTRLSIL.